A single sample is the source of the 8 T cell receptor beta chains below, sequenced in a study of blood T cell repertoires in COVID-19. Produced via immunoSEQ multiplex PCR; TCRdb's table is partial and in-frame only. The table includes about 89,000 clones, 81% detected once. Specimen: peripheral blood. The receptors shown here come from a woman of 80 years or more with acute or convalescent COVID-19.

This chain connects TRBV21-1 to TRBJ2-3; the table's D call of TRBD2 was not tested on the DNA. TRBV21-1 is a pseudogene locus. This CDR3 contains 14 residues. The CDR3 DNA sequence: TGTGCCCGAAAAGTGGGCGGGGCCGCAGATACGCAGTATTTT. This translates into CARKVGGAADTQYF.

This sequence joins TRBV6-5 and TRBJ1-1, with 9 bases fitting TRBD1. The length of the CDR3 is 16 residues. Trimming at V came to 4 bases and at J to 5 bases, leaving 11 bases not matched to a gene. Germline CDR1 MNHEY, CDR2 SVGAGI. In DNA form, the CDR3 reads TGTGCCAGCAGTTCCGGGGACAGGGTCGGAGGTACTGAAGCTTTCTTT. Protein product: CASSSGDRVGGTEAFF.

V is TRBV5-6 and J is TRBJ1-1; a possible D gene is TRBD1 (6 bases). Looked up from germline, CDR1 is SGHDT and CDR2 is YYEEEE. This CDR3 has 15 residues. V dropped 4 bases and J dropped 7 bases, with 20 bases sitting between them. The CDR3 coding sequence is TGTGCCAGCAGCGACATGGGGGGGGCCGAGAGTGAAGCTTTCTTT. Translating it yields CASSDMGGAESEAFF.

This clone has ten or more counts. This chain joins TRBV6-5 and TRBJ1-6, with 10 bases identical to TRBD1. The CDR3 has 15 amino acids. Germline V gives CDR1 MNHEY, CDR2 SVGAGI. Trimming cost V 7 bases and J 3 bases; bases outside gene matches: 3. The CDR3 loop is CASTGQGGYNSPLHF. The CDR3, as DNA: TGTGCCAGCACTGGACAGGGGGGCTATAATTCACCCCTCCACTTT.

CDR3 coding DNA: TGTGCCAGCAGTTCCGGACGGGGCCAAGAGACCCAGTACTTC. This sequence encodes CASSSGRGQETQYF. The chain employs TRBV27 and TRBJ2-5, with D tentatively TRBD2 (5 bases). V was cut by 4 bases and J by 1 base, with 10 bases left in between. Germline CDR1 MNHEY, CDR2 SMNVEV (reference sequence). This CDR3 comprises 14 residues.

This rearrangement joins TRBV12-3 or TRBV12-4 to TRBJ2-4, with D perhaps TRBD1 (5 bases). The CDR3 spans 12 residues. Trimming took 6 bases from V and 6 from J, leaving 9 bases between them. The CDR3 region has the DNA TGTGCCAGCAGCTCAGGGTTAAACATTCAGTACTTC. Encoded protein: CASSSGLNIQYF.

The gene calls are TRBV20-1 and TRBJ1-5; tentative D call: TRBD1 (6 bases). V lost 3 bases to trimming and J lost 4 bases, with 13 bases between them. The CDR3 is 14 residues long. CDR1 and CDR2 (germline): DFQATT, SNEGSKA (reference sequence). As DNA, the CDR3 is TGCAGTGCTAGTCCCGGGACAAGTAATCAGCCCCAGCATTTT. Residues: CSASPGTSNQPQHF.

This clone was detected only once. The rearrangement uses TRBV5-1 and TRBJ2-1; a weak D match, TRBD2 (5 bases). From germline, CDR1 is SGHRS and CDR2 YFSETQ. With 0 bases removed from V and 3 bases from J, the gap between germline ends came to 13 bases. The CDR3 contains 16 residues. The CDR3 nucleotides are TGCGCCAGCAGCTTGGGGACTTTAAAGGACTACAATGAGCAGTTCTTC. Protein sequence: CASSLGTLKDYNEQFF.